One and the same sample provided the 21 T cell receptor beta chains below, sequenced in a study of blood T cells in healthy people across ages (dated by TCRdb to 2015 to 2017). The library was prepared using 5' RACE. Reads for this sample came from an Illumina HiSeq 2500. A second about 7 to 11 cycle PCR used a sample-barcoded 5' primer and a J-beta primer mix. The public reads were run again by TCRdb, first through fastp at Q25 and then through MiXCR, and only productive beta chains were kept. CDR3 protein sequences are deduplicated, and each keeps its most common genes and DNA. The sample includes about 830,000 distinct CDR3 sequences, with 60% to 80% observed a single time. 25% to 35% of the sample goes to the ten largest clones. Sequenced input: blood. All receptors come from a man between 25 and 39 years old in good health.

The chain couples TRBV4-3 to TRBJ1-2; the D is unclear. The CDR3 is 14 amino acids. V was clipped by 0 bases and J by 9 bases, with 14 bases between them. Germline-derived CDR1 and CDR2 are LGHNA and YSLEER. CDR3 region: CASSQDPAGTRYTF. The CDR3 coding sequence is TGCGCCAGCAGCCAAGATCCTGCCGGCACACGCTACACCTTC.

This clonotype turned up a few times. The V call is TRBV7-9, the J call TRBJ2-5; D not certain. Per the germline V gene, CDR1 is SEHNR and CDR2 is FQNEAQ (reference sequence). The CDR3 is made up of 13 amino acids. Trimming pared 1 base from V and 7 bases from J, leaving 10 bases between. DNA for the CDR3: TGTGCCAGCAGCTTAGACGGGTTTGGGACCCAGTACTTC. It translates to CASSLDGFGTQYF. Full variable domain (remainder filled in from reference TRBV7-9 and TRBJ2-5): DTGVSQNPRHKITKRGQNVTFRCDPISEHNRLYWYRQTLGQGPEFLTYFQNEAQLEKSRLLSDRFSAERPKGSFSTLEIQRTEQGDSAMYLCASSLDGFGTQYFGPGTRLLVL.

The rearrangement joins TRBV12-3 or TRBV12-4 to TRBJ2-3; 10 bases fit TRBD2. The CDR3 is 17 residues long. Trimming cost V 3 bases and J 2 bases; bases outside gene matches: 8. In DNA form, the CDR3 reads TGTGCCAGCAGTTTCTATCCTAGCGGGGGATACACAGATACGCAGTATTTT. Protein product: CASSFYPSGGYTDTQYF.

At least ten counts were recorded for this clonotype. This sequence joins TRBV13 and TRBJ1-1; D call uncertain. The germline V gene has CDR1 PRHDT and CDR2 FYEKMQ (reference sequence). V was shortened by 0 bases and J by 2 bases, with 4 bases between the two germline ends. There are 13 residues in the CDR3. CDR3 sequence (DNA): TGTGCCAGCAGCTTAGGCCTTAACACTGAAGCTTTCTTT. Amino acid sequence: CASSLGLNTEAFF.

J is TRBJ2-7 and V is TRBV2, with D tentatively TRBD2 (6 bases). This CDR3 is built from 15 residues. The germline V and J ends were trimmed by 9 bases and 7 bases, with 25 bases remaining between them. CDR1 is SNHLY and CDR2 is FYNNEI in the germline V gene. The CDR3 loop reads CASLGRSRGSWEQYF. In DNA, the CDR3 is TGTGCCAGTCTTGGACGGAGCCGGGGGAGTTGGGAGCAGTACTTC.

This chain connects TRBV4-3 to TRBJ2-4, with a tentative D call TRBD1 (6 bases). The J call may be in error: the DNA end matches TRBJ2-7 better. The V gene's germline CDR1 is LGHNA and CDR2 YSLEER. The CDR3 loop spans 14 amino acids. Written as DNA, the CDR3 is TGCGCCAGCAGCCCACAGCCAGGGGCCTACGAGCAGTACTTC. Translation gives CASSPQPGAYEQYF.

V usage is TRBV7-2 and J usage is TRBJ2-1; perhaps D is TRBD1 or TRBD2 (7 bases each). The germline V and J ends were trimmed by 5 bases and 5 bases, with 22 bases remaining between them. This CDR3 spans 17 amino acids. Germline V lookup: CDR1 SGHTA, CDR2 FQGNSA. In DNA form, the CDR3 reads TGTGCCAGCAGCATACCCCTTGGGGCAGGGGGGGACAATGAGCAGTTCTTC. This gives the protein CASSIPLGAGGDNEQFF. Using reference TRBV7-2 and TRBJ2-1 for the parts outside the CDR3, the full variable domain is GAGVSQSPSNKVTEKGKDVELRCDPISGHTALYWYRQSLGQGLEFLIYFQGNSAPDKSGLPSDRFSAERTGGSVSTLTIQRTQQEDSAVYLCASSIPLGAGGDNEQFFGPGTRLTVL.

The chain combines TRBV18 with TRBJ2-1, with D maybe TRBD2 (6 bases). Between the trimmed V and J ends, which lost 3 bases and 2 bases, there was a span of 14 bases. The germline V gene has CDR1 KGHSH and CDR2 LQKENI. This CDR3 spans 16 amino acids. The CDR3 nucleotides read TGTGCCAGCTCACCCAATCCACCGGGGGCCTACAATGAGCAGTTCTTC. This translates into CASSPNPPGAYNEQFF.

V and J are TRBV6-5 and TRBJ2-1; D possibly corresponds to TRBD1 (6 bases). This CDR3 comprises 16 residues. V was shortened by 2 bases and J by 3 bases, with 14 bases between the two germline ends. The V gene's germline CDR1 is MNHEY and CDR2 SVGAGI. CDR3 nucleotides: TGTGCCAGCAGTTACGGACAGCCTCACATCTACAATGAGCAGTTCTTC. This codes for CASSYGQPHIYNEQFF.

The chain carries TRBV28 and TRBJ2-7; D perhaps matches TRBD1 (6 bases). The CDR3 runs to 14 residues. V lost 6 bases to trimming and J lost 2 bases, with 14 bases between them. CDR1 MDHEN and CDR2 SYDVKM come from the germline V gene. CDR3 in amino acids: CASSHSGTPYEQYF. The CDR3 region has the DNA TGTGCCAGCAGCCATTCCGGGACACCCTACGAGCAGTACTTC.

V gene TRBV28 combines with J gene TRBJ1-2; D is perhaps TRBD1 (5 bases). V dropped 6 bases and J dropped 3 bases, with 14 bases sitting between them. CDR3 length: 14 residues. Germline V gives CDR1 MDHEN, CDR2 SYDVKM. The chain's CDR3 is CASSRLGGYYGYTF. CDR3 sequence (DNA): TGTGCCAGCAGCCGCTTGGGGGGGTACTATGGCTACACCTTC.

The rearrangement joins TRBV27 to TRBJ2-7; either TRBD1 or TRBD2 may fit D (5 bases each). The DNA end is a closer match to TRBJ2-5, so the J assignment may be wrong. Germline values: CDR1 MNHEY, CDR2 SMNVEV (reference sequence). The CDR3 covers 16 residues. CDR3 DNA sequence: TGTGCCAGCAGTTTATTAGGGGACGCCCAACCGGAGACCCAGTACTTC. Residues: CASSLLGDAQPETQYF.

The CDR3 protein is CSAKEVRGGYSNQPQHF. The DNA for the CDR3 is TGCAGTGCTAAAGAGGTCAGGGGGGGATATAGCAATCAGCCCCAGCATTTT. The V call is TRBV20-1, the J call TRBJ1-5; 7 nucleotides align to TRBD1. The CDR3 contains 17 residues. V shed 4 bases, J shed 0 bases, and the junction held 12 bases outside the gene matches. The germline V gene encodes CDR1 DFQATT and CDR2 SNEGSKA (reference sequence).

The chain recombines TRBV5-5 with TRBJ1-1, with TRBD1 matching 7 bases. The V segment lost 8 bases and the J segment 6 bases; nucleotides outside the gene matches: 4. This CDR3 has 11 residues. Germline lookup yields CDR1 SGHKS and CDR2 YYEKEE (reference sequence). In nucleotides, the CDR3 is TGTGCCAGTACTCAGGGGGCTGAAGCTTTCTTT. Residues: CASTQGAEAFF.

CDR3 amino acids: CASSYGAGGAYEQYF. The CDR3 DNA is TGTGCCAGCAGTTACGGTGCAGGGGGGGCCTACGAGCAGTACTTC. V gene TRBV6-2 or TRBV6-3 combines with J gene TRBJ2-7; D may match TRBD1 or TRBD2 (7 bases each). With 2 bases removed from V and 2 bases from J, the gap between germline ends came to 13 bases. CDR1 MNHEY and CDR2 SVGEGT come from the germline V gene. This CDR3 region has 15 residues.

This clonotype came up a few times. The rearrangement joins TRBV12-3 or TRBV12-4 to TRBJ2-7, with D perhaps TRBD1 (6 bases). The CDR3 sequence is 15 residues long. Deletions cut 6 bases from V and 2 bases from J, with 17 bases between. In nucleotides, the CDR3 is TGTGCCAGCAGGTCTCAGGGGACACCGACCTACGAGCAGTACTTC. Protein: CASRSQGTPTYEQYF.

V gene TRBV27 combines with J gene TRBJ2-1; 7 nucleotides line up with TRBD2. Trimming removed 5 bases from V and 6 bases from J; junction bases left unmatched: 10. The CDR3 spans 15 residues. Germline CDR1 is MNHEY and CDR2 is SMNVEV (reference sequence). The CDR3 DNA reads TGTGCCAGCAGTCCCACAGCGGGGACCTTCAATGAGCAGTTCTTC. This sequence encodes CASSPTAGTFNEQFF.

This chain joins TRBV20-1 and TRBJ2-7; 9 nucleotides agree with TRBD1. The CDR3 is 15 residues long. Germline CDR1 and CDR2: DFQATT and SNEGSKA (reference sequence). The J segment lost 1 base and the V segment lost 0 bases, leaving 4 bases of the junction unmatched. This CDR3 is CSAREPTGGSYEQYF. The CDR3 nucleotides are TGCAGTGCTAGAGAACCGACAGGGGGTTCCTACGAGCAGTACTTC.

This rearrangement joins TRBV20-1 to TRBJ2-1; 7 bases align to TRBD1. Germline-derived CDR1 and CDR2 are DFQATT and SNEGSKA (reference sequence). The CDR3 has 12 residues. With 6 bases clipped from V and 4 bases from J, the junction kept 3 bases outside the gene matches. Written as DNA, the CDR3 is TGCAGTGCCTACAGGGGTTACAATGAGCAGTTCTTC. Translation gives CSAYRGYNEQFF.

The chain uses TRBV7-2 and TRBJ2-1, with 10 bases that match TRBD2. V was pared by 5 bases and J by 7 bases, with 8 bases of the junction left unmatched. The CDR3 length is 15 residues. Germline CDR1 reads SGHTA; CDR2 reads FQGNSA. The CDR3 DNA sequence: TGTGCCAGCAGCCGAGCTAGCGGGGGTATGAATGAGCAGTTCTTC. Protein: CASSRASGGMNEQFF.

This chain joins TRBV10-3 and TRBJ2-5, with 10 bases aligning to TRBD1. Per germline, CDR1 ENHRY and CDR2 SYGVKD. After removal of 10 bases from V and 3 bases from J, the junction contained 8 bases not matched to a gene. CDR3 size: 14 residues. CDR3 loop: CATADGTGEETQYF. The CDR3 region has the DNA TGTGCCACAGCGGACGGGACAGGGGAAGAGACCCAGTACTTC.